A selection of T cell receptor beta chains follows, all from one sample in a study of T cells in Graves' hyperthyroidism and ophthalmopathy. TCRdb re-called the multiplex PCR reads with MiXCR, one entry per CDR3 protein. The sample lists 600,000 to 850,000 distinct CDR3 sequences, 18% occurring once. Sequencing was performed on blood. The receptors come from a woman aged 50 to 60 with Graves' hyperthyroidism that later progressed to Graves' ophthalmopathy. The conserved cysteine and the conserved F or W are not part of the CDR3 here.

j_gene | v_gene | CDR3aa
TRBJ2-1 | TRBV30 | AWDTWSSSYNEQF
TRBJ2-1 | TRBV7-3 | ASSTQDRGKDDNEQF
TRBJ2-3 | TRBV5-1 | ASSLFGPTDTQY
TRBJ2-5 | TRBV5-1 | ASSSLGTGAKETQY
TRBJ1-2 | TRBV6-1 | ASSYSGARSGYT
TRBJ1-2 | TRBV9 | ASSVGSRGDYGYT
TRBJ2-2 | TRBV19 | ASSIDHIRRGNTGELF
TRBJ2-5 | TRBV5-5 | ASSGHVPETQY
TRBJ2-7 | TRBV9 | ASSVSGQPYEQY
TRBJ1-6 | TRBV20-1 | SAEARHTGNSPLH
TRBJ2-1 | TRBV2 | ASRQGAPEQF
TRBJ2-1 | TRBV2 | ASSDRRGDYNEQF
TRBJ2-7 | TRBV7-9 | ASSSGTSGLIPYEQY
TRBJ1-5 | TRBV12-3/TRBV12-4 | ASSGQGNVNQPQH
TRBJ2-5 | TRBV5-1 | ASSPGTGGIGKTQY
TRBJ2-5 | TRBV11-2 | ASSPGQDQETQY
TRBJ1-1 | TRBV4-1 | ASSQEIQGLGHTEAF
TRBJ1-1 | TRBV6-1 | ASGAFMNTEAF
TRBJ1-1 | TRBV11-2 | ASSFGSGSTEAF
TRBJ1-1 | TRBV20-1 | SASDGGTEAF
TRBJ2-7 | TRBV18 | ASSPSKQPEQY
TRBJ1-6 | TRBV20-1 | SAGRTGTSPLH
TRBJ2-2 | TRBV12-3/TRBV12-4 | ASRSSGRSTGELF
TRBJ2-7 | TRBV12-3/TRBV12-4 | ASRPPEGGTTYEQY
TRBJ1-1 | TRBV10-3 | AISEGQDLEAF
TRBJ1-1 | TRBV20-1 | SAGQGMNTEAF
TRBJ2-1 | TRBV9 | ASSVGGGGSYNEQF
TRBJ1-1 | TRBV6-9 | ASSDRGGMNTEAF
TRBJ2-5 | TRBV29-1 | SVDSRHETQY
TRBJ2-3 | TRBV30 | AWRKRDTSRTDTQY
TRBJ2-1 | TRBV15 | ATSRDGGDFAYNEQF
TRBJ2-3 | TRBV7-2 | ASSRTGLAGRDTQY
TRBJ1-6 | TRBV3-1 | ASSHPRVGDENSPLH
TRBJ2-3 | TRBV24-1 | ATSDRTGGTDTQY
TRBJ2-1 | TRBV6-2/TRBV6-3 | ASSYSWVYNEQF
TRBJ2-3 | TRBV30 | AWSWREGDTQY
TRBJ2-7 | TRBV3-1 | ASSLVQGAEQY
TRBJ2-5 | TRBV24-1 | ATSDTRTSGVRETQY
TRBJ2-3 | TRBV19 | ASSIRQTTDTQY
TRBJ2-7 | TRBV5-5 | ASSSPHRYEQY
TRBJ1-2 | TRBV6-6 | ASSYWGQRKGYT
TRBJ2-5 | TRBV19 | ASSIAGDQETQY
TRBJ2-7 | TRBV25-1 | ASPTHYEQY
TRBJ2-1 | TRBV27 | ASSLLASGVDNEQF
TRBJ1-2 | TRBV20-1 | SASQQGNYGYT
TRBJ2-1 | TRBV29-1 | SVEDLRGGPLDEQF
TRBJ2-2 | TRBV30 | AWKRGPNTGELF
TRBJ2-7 | TRBV7-9 | ASSHPRGGLYEQY
TRBJ1-1 | TRBV2 | ASSEIEAF
TRBJ2-7 | TRBV7-9 | ASSRAALPQTYEQY